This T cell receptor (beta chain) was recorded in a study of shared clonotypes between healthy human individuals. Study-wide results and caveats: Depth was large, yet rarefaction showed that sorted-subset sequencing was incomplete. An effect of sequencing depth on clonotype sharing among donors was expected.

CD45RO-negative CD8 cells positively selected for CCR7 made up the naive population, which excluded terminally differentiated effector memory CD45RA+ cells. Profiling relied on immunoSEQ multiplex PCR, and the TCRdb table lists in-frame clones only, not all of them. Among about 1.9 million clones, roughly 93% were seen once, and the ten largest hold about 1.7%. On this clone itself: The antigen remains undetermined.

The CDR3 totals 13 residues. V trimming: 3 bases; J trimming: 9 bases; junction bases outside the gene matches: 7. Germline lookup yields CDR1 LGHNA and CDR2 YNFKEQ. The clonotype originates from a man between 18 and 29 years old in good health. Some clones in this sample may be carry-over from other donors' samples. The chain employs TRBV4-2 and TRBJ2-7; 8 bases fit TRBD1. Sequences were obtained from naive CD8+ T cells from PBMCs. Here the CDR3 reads CASSHPDRGGQYF. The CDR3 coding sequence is TGTGCCAGCAGCCACCCTGACAGGGGAGGGCAGTACTTC.